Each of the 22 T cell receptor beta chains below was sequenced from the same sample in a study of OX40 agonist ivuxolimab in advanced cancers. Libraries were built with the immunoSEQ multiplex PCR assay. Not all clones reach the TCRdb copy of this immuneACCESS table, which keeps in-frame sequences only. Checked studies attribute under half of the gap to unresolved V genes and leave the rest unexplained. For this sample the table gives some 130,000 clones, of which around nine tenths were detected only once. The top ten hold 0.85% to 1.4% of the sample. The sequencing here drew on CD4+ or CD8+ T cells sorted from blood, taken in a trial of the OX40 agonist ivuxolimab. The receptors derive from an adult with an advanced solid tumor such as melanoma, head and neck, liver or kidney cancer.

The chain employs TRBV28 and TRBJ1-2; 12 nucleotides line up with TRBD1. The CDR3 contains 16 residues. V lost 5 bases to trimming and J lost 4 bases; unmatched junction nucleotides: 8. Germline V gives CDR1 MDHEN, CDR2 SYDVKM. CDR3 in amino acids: CASSQGQGASAYGYTF. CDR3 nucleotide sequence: TGTGCCAGCAGTCAGGGACAGGGGGCTTCTGCCTATGGCTACACCTTC.

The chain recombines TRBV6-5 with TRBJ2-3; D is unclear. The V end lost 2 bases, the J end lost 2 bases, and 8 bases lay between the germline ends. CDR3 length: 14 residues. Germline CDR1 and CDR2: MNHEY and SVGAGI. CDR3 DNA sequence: TGTGCCAGCAGTTACGGGTCGACCACAGATACGCAGTATTTT. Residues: CASSYGSTTDTQYF.

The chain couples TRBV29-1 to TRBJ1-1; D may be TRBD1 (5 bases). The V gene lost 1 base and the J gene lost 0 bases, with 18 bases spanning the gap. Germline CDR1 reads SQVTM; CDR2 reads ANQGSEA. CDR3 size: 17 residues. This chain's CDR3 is CSVEGLRDRNMNTEAFF. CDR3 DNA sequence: TGCAGCGTTGAAGGCCTCCGCGACAGAAATATGAACACTGAAGCTTTCTTT.

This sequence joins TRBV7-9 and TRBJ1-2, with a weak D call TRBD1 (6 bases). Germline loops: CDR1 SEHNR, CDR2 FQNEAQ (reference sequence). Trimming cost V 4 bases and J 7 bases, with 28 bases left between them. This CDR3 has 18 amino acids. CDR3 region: CASSSDPYRAQLSRGYTF. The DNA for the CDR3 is TGTGCCAGCAGCTCAGACCCTTACAGGGCTCAGTTATCTCGTGGCTACACCTTC. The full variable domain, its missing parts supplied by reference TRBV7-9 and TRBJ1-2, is DTGVSQNPRHKITKRGQNVTFRCDPISEHNRLYWYRQTLGQGPEFLTYFQNEAQLEKSRLLSDRFSAERPKGSFSTLEIQRTEQGDSAMYLCASSSDPYRAQLSRGYTFGSGTRLTVV.

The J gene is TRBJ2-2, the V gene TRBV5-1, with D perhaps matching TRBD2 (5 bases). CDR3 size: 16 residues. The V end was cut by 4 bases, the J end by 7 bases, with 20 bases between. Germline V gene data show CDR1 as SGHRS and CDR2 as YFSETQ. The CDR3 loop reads CASSLDVGVSGGELFF. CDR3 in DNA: TGCGCCAGCAGCCTGGACGTCGGGGTTTCAGGCGGGGAGCTGTTTTTT.

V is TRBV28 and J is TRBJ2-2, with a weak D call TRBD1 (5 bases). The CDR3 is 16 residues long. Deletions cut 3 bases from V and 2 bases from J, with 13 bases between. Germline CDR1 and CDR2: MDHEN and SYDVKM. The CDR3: CASSFHPGLNTGELFF. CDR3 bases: TGTGCCAGCAGTTTTCACCCAGGGCTCAACACCGGGGAGCTGTTTTTT.

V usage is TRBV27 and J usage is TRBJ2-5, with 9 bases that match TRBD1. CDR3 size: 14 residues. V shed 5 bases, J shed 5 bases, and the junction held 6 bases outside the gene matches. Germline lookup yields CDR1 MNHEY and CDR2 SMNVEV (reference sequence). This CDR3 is CASSIGTGLETQYF. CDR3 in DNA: TGTGCCAGCAGTATCGGGACAGGGCTTGAGACCCAGTACTTC.

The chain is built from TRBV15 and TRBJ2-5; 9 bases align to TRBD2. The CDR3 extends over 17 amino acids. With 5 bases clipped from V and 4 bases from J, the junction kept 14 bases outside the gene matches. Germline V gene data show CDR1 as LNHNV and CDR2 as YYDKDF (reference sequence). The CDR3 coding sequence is TGTGCCACCAGCCGATGGACTAGCGCTAACGGGGGAGAGACCCAGTACTTC. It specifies CATSRWTSANGGETQYF.

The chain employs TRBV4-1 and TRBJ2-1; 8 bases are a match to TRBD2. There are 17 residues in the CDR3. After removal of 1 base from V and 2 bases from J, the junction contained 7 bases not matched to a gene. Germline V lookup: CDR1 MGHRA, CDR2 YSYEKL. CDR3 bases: TGCGCCAGCAGCCAAGGGGAGGGAGCGGGAGCCTACAATGAGCAGTTCTTC. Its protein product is CASSQGEGAGAYNEQFF.

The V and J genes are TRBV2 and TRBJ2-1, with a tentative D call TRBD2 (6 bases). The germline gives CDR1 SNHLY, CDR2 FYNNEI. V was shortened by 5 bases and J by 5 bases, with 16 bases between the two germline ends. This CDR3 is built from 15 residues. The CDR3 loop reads CASSTGFRTNNEQFF. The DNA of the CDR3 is TGTGCCAGCAGTACGGGGTTCAGGACTAACAATGAGCAGTTCTTC.

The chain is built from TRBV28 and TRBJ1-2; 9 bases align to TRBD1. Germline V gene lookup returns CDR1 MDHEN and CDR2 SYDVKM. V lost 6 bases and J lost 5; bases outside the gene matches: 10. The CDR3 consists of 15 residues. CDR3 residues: CASSPGTGQPYGYTF. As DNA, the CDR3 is TGTGCCAGCAGCCCCGGGACAGGGCAACCTTATGGCTACACCTTC.

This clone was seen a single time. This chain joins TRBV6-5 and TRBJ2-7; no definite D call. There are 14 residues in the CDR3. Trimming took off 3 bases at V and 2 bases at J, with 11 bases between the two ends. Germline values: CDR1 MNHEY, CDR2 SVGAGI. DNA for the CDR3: TGTGCCAGCAGTTATTCCCTACCTCCCTACGAGCAGTACTTC. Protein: CASSYSLPPYEQYF.

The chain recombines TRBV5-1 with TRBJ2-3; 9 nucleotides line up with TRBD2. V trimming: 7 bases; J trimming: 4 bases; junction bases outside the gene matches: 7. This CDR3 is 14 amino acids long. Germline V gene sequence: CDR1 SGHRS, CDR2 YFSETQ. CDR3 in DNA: TGCGCCAGCCTGGGGACTAGCAAGGCAGATACGCAGTATTTT. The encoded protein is CASLGTSKADTQYF.

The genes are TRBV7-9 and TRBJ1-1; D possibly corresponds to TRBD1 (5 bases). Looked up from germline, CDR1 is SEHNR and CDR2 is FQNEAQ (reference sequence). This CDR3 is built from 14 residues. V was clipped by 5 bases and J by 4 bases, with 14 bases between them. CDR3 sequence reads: CASSLGTWTTEAFF. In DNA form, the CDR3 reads TGTGCCAGCAGCCTAGGGACGTGGACCACTGAAGCTTTCTTT.

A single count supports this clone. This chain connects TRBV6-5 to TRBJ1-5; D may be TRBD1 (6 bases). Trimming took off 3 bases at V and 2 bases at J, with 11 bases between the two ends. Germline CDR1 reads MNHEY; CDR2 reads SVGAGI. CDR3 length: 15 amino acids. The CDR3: CASSYSGVGNQPQHF. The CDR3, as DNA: TGTGCCAGCAGTTATTCAGGGGTCGGCAATCAGCCCCAGCATTTT.

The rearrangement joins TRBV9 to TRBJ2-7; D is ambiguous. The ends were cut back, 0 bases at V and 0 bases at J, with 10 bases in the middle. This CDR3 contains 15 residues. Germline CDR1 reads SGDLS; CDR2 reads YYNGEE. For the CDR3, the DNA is TGTGCCAGCAGCGTAGGGTGGGTTTGCTCCTACGAGCAGTACTTC. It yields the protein CASSVGWVCSYEQYF.

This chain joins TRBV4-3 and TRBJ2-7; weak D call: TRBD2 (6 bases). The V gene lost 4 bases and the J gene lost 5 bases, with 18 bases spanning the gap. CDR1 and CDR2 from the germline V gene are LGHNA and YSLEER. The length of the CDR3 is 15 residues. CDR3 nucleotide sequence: TGCGCCAGCAGCCTAGATACGGGACTCGGAGACGAGCAGTACTTC. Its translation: CASSLDTGLGDEQYF.

The CDR3 protein is CASRDTGSNQPQHF. The CDR3 bases are TGTGCCAGCAGAGATACAGGGAGTAATCAGCCCCAGCATTTT. V gene TRBV2 combines with J gene TRBJ1-5; maybe TRBD1 (6 bases). The CDR3 covers 14 residues. Per germline, CDR1 SNHLY and CDR2 FYNNEI. V lost 6 bases and J 4 bases, leaving 13 bases between the germline ends.

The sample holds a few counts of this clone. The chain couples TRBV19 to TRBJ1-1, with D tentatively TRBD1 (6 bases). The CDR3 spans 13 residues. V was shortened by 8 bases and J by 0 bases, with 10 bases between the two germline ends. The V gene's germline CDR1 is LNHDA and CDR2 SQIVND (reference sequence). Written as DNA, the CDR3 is TGTGCCAGTTCTACAGGGTTGAACACTGAAGCTTTCTTT. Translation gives CASSTGLNTEAFF.

CDR3 region: CASSLVQRTDTQYF. CDR3 sequence (DNA): TGTGCCAGCAGCTTGGTGCAACGCACAGATACGCAGTATTTT. The genes are TRBV5-6 and TRBJ2-3, with no clear D. The CDR3 spans 14 residues. CDR1 SGHDT and CDR2 YYEEEE come from the germline V gene. The V gene lost 0 bases and the J gene lost 1 base, with 6 bases spanning the gap.

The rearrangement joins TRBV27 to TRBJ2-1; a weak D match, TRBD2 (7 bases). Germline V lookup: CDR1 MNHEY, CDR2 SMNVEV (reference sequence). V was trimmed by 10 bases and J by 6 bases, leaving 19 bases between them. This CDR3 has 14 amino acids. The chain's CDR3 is CATKGGESLNEQFF. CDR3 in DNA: TGTGCCACAAAGGGGGGGGAGTCTCTCAATGAGCAGTTCTTC.

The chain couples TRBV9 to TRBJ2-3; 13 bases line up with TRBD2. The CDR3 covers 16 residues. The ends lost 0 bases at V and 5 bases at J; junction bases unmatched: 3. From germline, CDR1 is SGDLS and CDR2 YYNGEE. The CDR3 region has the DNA TGTGCCAGCAGCGTAGGACTAGCGGGAGGTGGAGATACGCAGTATTTT. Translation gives CASSVGLAGGGDTQYF.